The 31 T cell receptor beta chains below all came from one sample that was sequenced in a study of beta chain features in type 1 diabetes. The entirety of the isolated RNA underwent reverse transcription, so expressed TCRB transcripts were sequenced. Only in-frame clones appear in the TCRdb table, and some are missing; sequencing was by immunoSEQ multiplex PCR. The table lists 810,000 or so clones, roughly a sixth of them singletons. The material sequenced was naive CD4+ T cells from blood. These receptors came from a woman in her late teens or twenties in good health.

This clone was detected only once. This chain uses TRBV4-1 with TRBJ2-5; possible D gene TRBD1, 6 bases. Trimming stripped 6 bases from V and 9 bases from J, with 23 bases between. Germline CDR1 is MGHRA and CDR2 is YSYEKL. The CDR3 covers 15 residues. This chain's CDR3 is CASSPTVGQGMAQYF. The CDR3 DNA is TGCGCCAGCAGTCCCACCGTCGGTCAGGGGATGGCCCAGTACTTC.

This clone has a handful of counts. The chain has TRBV14 and TRBJ2-1; TRBD2 aligns across 9 bases. The CDR3 is 15 amino acids. CDR1 is SGHDN and CDR2 is FVKESK in the germline V gene. The V gene end was trimmed by 4 bases and the J gene end by 4 bases; junction bases not matched to a gene: 5. The CDR3 region has the DNA TGTGCCAGCAGCCCGGGTAGCGGGAGTTACAATGAGCAGTTCTTC. Its translation: CASSPGSGSYNEQFF.

This clone was seen a few times. This chain joins TRBV9 and TRBJ1-1, with no clear D. V was shortened by 3 bases and J by 0 bases, with 15 bases between the two germline ends. Germline assignment: CDR1 SGDLS and CDR2 YYNGEE. This CDR3 comprises 16 residues. CDR3 residues: CASSALTQTLNTEAFF. Written as DNA, the CDR3 is TGTGCCAGCAGCGCTCTGACACAGACGCTGAACACTGAAGCTTTCTTT.

This chain joins TRBV6-6 and TRBJ2-7; 11 bases are shared with TRBD2. Germline V gene sequence: CDR1 MNHNY, CDR2 SVGAGI (reference sequence). J was trimmed by 1 base and V by 5 bases; bases with no gene match: 7. CDR3 length: 16 residues. For the CDR3, the DNA is TGTGCCAGCAGTAGCGGGACTAGCGGCACTTCCTACGAGCAGTACTTC. Translation: CASSSGTSGTSYEQYF.

This clone appeared a few times. This chain joins TRBV7-2 and TRBJ2-3; weak D call: TRBD2 (6 bases). Germline CDR1 reads SGHTA; CDR2 reads FQGNSA. The V and J ends lost 2 bases and 0 bases respectively, with 12 bases between them. The CDR3 runs to 16 residues. The CDR3 reads CASSLHSGASTDTQYF. The CDR3 DNA reads TGTGCCAGCAGCTTACATAGCGGAGCTAGCACAGATACGCAGTATTTT.

The chain recombines TRBV5-6 with TRBJ2-7; perhaps TRBD1 as D (6 bases). Between the trimmed V and J ends, which lost 9 bases and 0 bases, there was a span of 16 bases. This CDR3 region has 14 residues. The germline V gene has CDR1 SGHDT and CDR2 YYEEEE. The CDR3 coding sequence is TGTGCCACAGCCACACAGGGAATCTCCTACGAGCAGTACTTC. The encoded protein is CATATQGISYEQYF.

The V call is TRBV28, the J call TRBJ2-7; possibly TRBD1 for D (6 bases). V was clipped by 8 bases and J by 4 bases, with 21 bases between them. CDR1 MDHEN and CDR2 SYDVKM come from the germline V gene. The CDR3 extends over 15 amino acids. The CDR3 DNA reads as TGTGCCAGCCATTCTCATGCGCAGGGGAAATACGAGCAGTACTTC. This sequence encodes CASHSHAQGKYEQYF.

In this sample, this clone turned up a few times. V usage is TRBV2 and J usage is TRBJ2-3; 9 positions agree with TRBD2. After removal of 7 bases from V and 1 base from J, the junction contained 3 bases not matched to a gene. This CDR3 has 14 amino acids. Germline V gene sequence: CDR1 SNHLY, CDR2 FYNNEI. CDR3 amino acids: CASIRLAGTDTQYF. Here the CDR3 DNA reads TGTGCCAGCATAAGACTAGCGGGCACAGATACGCAGTATTTT.

This chain joins TRBV5-4 and TRBJ2-1; TRBD2 aligns across 11 bases. The germline CDR1 and CDR2 sequences are SGHNT and YYREEE (reference sequence). This CDR3 is 17 amino acids long. Trimming removed 0 bases from V and 3 bases from J; junction bases left unmatched: 5. CDR3 bases: TGTGCCAGCAGCTTGGCAACTAGCGGGAGTATCTACAATGAGCAGTTCTTC. Amino acid sequence: CASSLATSGSIYNEQFF.

The chain has TRBV10-3 and TRBJ2-5, with a tentative D call TRBD2 (5 bases). V was cut by 10 bases and J by 6 bases, with 24 bases left in between. This CDR3 has 15 residues. Germline CDR1 and CDR2: ENHRY and SYGVKD. The CDR3 loop reads CASSPTGEGRKTQYF. CDR3 nucleotide sequence: TGTGCCAGCAGCCCTACCGGGGAAGGGAGAAAGACCCAGTACTTC.

The chain joins TRBV13 to TRBJ2-3, with 10 bases matching TRBD2. V trimming: 0 bases; J trimming: 2 bases; junction bases outside the gene matches: 11. Germline V CDR1 and CDR2: PRHDT, FYEKMQ (reference sequence). The CDR3 has 19 residues. The CDR3 sequence: CASSLGSVLAGGLTDTQYF. Written as DNA, the CDR3 is TGTGCCAGCAGCTTAGGCAGCGTATTAGCGGGAGGCCTCACAGATACGCAGTATTTT.

The chain couples TRBV5-1 to TRBJ1-1; D perhaps matches TRBD1 (5 bases). V shed 6 bases and J shed 5 bases, with 14 bases lying between them. CDR1 is SGHRS and CDR2 is YFSETQ in the germline V gene. CDR3 length equals 13 residues. CDR3: CASTGVGRTEAFF. The CDR3 region has the DNA TGCGCCAGCACGGGGGTAGGGAGAACTGAAGCTTTCTTT.

This clone was detected a few times. The chain recombines TRBV5-6 with TRBJ2-1; unclear D gene. Looked up from germline, CDR1 is SGHDT and CDR2 is YYEEEE. Trimming took off 8 bases at V and 5 bases at J, with 8 bases between the two ends. There are 11 residues in the CDR3. The CDR3 bases are TGTGCCAGTCATCTAAACAATGAGCAGTTCTTC. Translation: CASHLNNEQFF.

The rearrangement uses TRBV11-1 and TRBJ2-3, with 9 bases identical to TRBD2. The CDR3 runs 15 residues. V lost 5 bases, J lost 6 bases, and 9 bases stayed unmatched. CDR1 is SGHAT and CDR2 is FQDESV in the germline V gene (reference sequence). Written as DNA, the CDR3 is TGTGCCAGCAGCACAATCCTAGCGGGGTCGGATACGCAGTATTTT. This translates into CASSTILAGSDTQYF.

This clone was counted only a few times. The chain uses TRBV11-1 and TRBJ1-2, with D perhaps TRBD1 (6 bases). The CDR3 length is 16 residues. Trimming shortened V by 5 bases and J by 3 bases, and 19 bases separated the two germline ends. Looked up from germline, CDR1 is SGHAT and CDR2 is FQDESV (reference sequence). The CDR3 nucleotides are TGTGCCAGCAGCAGGGACAACACCCGTCTTGACTATGGCTACACCTTC. It is translated as CASSRDNTRLDYGYTF.

V usage is TRBV4-3 and J usage is TRBJ2-1; weak D call: TRBD1 (6 bases). V was shortened by 1 base and J by 6 bases, with 13 bases between the two germline ends. The CDR3 loop spans 15 amino acids. Per the germline V gene, CDR1 is LGHNA and CDR2 is YSLEER. In DNA form, the CDR3 reads TGCGCCAGCAGCCAAGTCGTGACAGGCGGCAATGAGCAGTTCTTC. It is translated as CASSQVVTGGNEQFF.

This clone was seen more than once but under ten times. This chain joins TRBV6-5 and TRBJ2-7; 9 nucleotides match TRBD2. Looked up from germline, CDR1 is MNHEY and CDR2 is SVGAGI. The CDR3 length is 14 residues. The ends lost 6 bases at V and 3 bases at J; junction bases unmatched: 6. As DNA, the CDR3 is TGTGCCAGCAGAGGACTAGCGAGAGACTACGAGCAGTACTTC. It yields the protein CASRGLARDYEQYF.

A few counts support this clone. The chain links TRBV20-1 to TRBJ2-3; D not resolved. This CDR3 has 11 residues. Germline CDR1 is DFQATT and CDR2 is SNEGSKA (reference sequence). V lost 1 base and J lost 7, with 6 bases in between. CDR3 in DNA: TGCAGTGCTAGAGGGACCTATACGCAGTATTTT. It yields the protein CSARGTYTQYF.

This clone has just a few counts. This rearrangement joins TRBV28 to TRBJ2-7; TRBD2 aligns across 7 bases. There are 16 residues in the CDR3. The V gene end was trimmed by 2 bases and the J gene end by 2 bases; junction bases not matched to a gene: 9. From germline, CDR1 is MDHEN and CDR2 SYDVKM. Written as DNA, the CDR3 is TGTGCCAGCAGTTTAGGGGGGGTGCCTCTTACCTACGAGCAGTACTTC. This codes for CASSLGGVPLTYEQYF.

This chain joins TRBV13 and TRBJ2-7, with D unresolved. Trimming took 2 bases from V and 2 from J, leaving 13 bases between them. The CDR3 runs to 15 residues. CDR1 is PRHDT, CDR2 FYEKMQ, per germline (reference sequence). DNA for the CDR3: TGTGCCAGCAGCTTACCTGGCGCCCTCGCCTACGAGCAGTACTTC. Its protein is CASSLPGALAYEQYF.

The rearrangement links TRBV6-4 to TRBJ1-1; D remains unclear. This CDR3 spans 12 amino acids. Germline V CDR1 and CDR2: MRHNA, SNTAGT. V lost 9 bases and J 1 base, leaving 9 bases between the germline ends. In DNA, the CDR3 is TGTGCCAGGAACCCTTCGAACACTGAAGCTTTCTTT. It translates to CARNPSNTEAFF.

V is TRBV4-2 and J is TRBJ2-7; 9 bases match TRBD1. Germline V CDR1 and CDR2: LGHNA, YNFKEQ. This CDR3 comprises 13 residues. Losses at the gene ends were 4 bases for V and 3 bases for J; bases not matched to a gene: 1. The CDR3 DNA sequence: TGTGCCAGCAGCCCGGACAGGGGCTACGAGCAGTACTTC. This codes for CASSPDRGYEQYF.

J is TRBJ1-2 and V is TRBV11-2, with D possibly TRBD1 on 5 matching bases. Trimming removed 1 base at V and 1 base at J, with 7 bases between. The CDR3 has 14 residues. Per germline, CDR1 SGHAT and CDR2 FQNNGV. The CDR3 sequence: CASSLGRGNYGYTF. CDR3 bases: TGTGCCAGCAGCTTAGGGAGGGGTAACTATGGCTACACCTTC. The whole variable domain, remainder taken from reference TRBV11-2 and TRBJ1-2, is EAGVAQSPRYKIIEKRQSVAFWCNPISGHATLYWYQQILGQGPKLLIQFQNNGVVDDSQLPKDRFSAERLKGVDSTLKIQPAKLEDSAVYLCASSLGRGNYGYTFGSGTRLTVV.

This clone was observed a handful of times. The chain recombines TRBV29-1 with TRBJ2-3; 10 bases match TRBD2. This CDR3 has 15 residues. The V and J ends lost 6 bases and 0 bases, in that order; junction bases with no gene match: 6. Germline V gene data show CDR1 as SQVTM and CDR2 as ANQGSEA. The CDR3: CSVPPTSGSTDTQYF. Written as DNA, the CDR3 is TGCAGCGTCCCGCCGACTAGCGGGAGCACAGATACGCAGTATTTT.

The rearrangement links TRBV10-3 to TRBJ2-1; 11 bases match TRBD1. CDR1 ENHRY and CDR2 SYGVKD come from the germline V gene. Trimming took 8 bases from V and 5 from J; bases not matched to a gene: 2. The CDR3 loop spans 13 amino acids. The CDR3 spells CAIGDRGDNEQFF. The CDR3 DNA reads TGTGCCATCGGGGACAGGGGGGACAATGAGCAGTTCTTC.

This clone appeared a few times. V gene TRBV25-1 combines with J gene TRBJ2-1, with D tentatively TRBD1 or TRBD2 (6 bases each). Deletions cut 6 bases from V and 6 bases from J, with 12 bases between. Germline CDR1 reads MGHDK; CDR2 reads SYGVNS. CDR3 size: 13 residues. As DNA, the CDR3 is TGTGCCAGCAGACAGGGAGGCGGCAATGAGCAGTTCTTC. This translates into CASRQGGGNEQFF. Full variable domain (remainder filled in from reference TRBV25-1 and TRBJ2-1): EADIYQTPRYLVIGTGKKITLECSQTMGHDKMYWYQQDPGMELHLIHYSYGVNSTEKGDLSSESTVSRIRTEHFPLTLESARPSHTSQYLCASRQGGGNEQFFGPGTRLTVL.

This sequence joins TRBV4-3 and TRBJ1-3, with unresolved D. Germline V gives CDR1 LGHNA, CDR2 YSLEER. The V end lost 1 base, the J end lost 0 bases, and 10 bases lay between the germline ends. CDR3 length: 16 amino acids. The CDR3 is CASSQGLPVSGNTIYF. CDR3 nucleotide sequence: TGCGCCAGCAGCCAAGGCCTTCCCGTCTCTGGAAACACCATATATTTT.

Comments on this clone: Other DNA sequences in the sample encode the same CDR3. V usage is TRBV7-2 and J usage is TRBJ2-5; D call uncertain. This CDR3 is 13 amino acids long. Germline-derived CDR1 and CDR2 are SGHTA and FQGNSA. V gave up 3 bases and J gave up 2 bases, with 7 bases separating them. CDR3 nucleotides: TGTGCCAGCAGCTTTCACGCGCAAGAGACCCAGTACTTC. This codes for CASSFHAQETQYF.

This clone was detected only a few times. The rearrangement joins TRBV7-2 to TRBJ2-3, with D perhaps matching TRBD2 (6 bases). V lost 4 bases, J lost 1 base, and 18 bases lay in between. This CDR3 region has 17 residues. Germline V gene data show CDR1 as SGHTA and CDR2 as FQGNSA. In DNA form, the CDR3 reads TGTGCCAGCAGCTCTGGACGGGGGAGGCGGGGCACAGATACGCAGTATTTT. This encodes CASSSGRGRRGTDTQYF.

The chain recombines TRBV28 with TRBJ2-7; 8 nucleotides line up with TRBD1. The germline gives CDR1 MDHEN, CDR2 SYDVKM. J gave up 5 bases and V 8 bases, and 8 bases lay outside the gene matches. The CDR3 runs to 13 residues. CDR3 coding DNA: TGTGCCAGCCTTGGACAGGGAGTCGACGAGCAGTACTTC. Protein: CASLGQGVDEQYF.

V gene TRBV28 combines with J gene TRBJ2-5; 7 bases match TRBD2. The CDR3 loop spans 13 amino acids. CDR1 is MDHEN, CDR2 SYDVKM, per germline. Trimming took 3 bases from V and 3 from J; bases not matched to a gene: 1. The DNA for the CDR3 is TGTGCCAGCAGTTTGGGGACTAAAGAGACCCAGTACTTC. This translates into CASSLGTKETQYF.